The 16 T cell receptor beta chains presented below share a single source sample, sequenced in a study of T cells after yellow fever vaccination. TCRdb redid the calling of the 5' RACE reads with MiXCR, one entry per CDR3 protein. This table holds just under 600,000 distinct CDR3 sequences, around an eighth found once. Material: PBMCs, obtained on the day of the yellow fever booster vaccination. The receptors come from a man aged 30-40 years who received the YFV17D yellow fever vaccine.

This rearrangement joins TRBV5-1 to TRBJ2-3; a weak D match, TRBD1 (5 bases). Germline V CDR1 and CDR2: SGHRS, YFSETQ. The CDR3 is made up of 12 amino acids. V gave up 6 bases and J gave up 5 bases, with 10 bases separating them. CDR3 region: CASTQGRDTQYF. The DNA of the CDR3 is TGCGCCAGCACGCAGGGAAGAGATACGCAGTATTTT. The full variable domain, with the rest looked up from reference TRBV5-1 and TRBJ2-3, is KAGVTQTPRYLIKTRGQQVTLSCSPISGHRSVSWYQQTPGQGLQFLFEYFSETQRNKGNFPGRFSGRQFSNSRSEMNVSTLELGDSALYLCASTQGRDTQYFGPGTRLTVL.

This clonotype was counted only a few times. The chain combines TRBV20-1 with TRBJ2-4; 13 positions agree with TRBD2. Germline CDR1 reads DFQATT; CDR2 reads SNEGSKA (reference sequence). Trimming cost V 6 bases and J 2 bases; bases outside gene matches: 7. CDR3 length: 16 amino acids. In DNA form, the CDR3 reads TGCAGTGCCCAAAGAGGGACTAGCGGGACCAAAAACATTCAGTACTTC. It is translated as CSAQRGTSGTKNIQYF.

A few counts support this clonotype. The V and J genes are TRBV9 and TRBJ2-1; no clear D. The CDR3 spans 15 residues. The V end lost 7 bases, the J end lost 5 bases, and 19 bases lay between the germline ends. Per germline, CDR1 SGDLS and CDR2 YYNGEE. The CDR3 nucleotides are TGTGCCAGCGGAATCGGTAGTAGTTCCCACAATGAGCAGTTCTTC. Its translation: CASGIGSSSHNEQFF.

This clonotype was seen ten or more times. CDR3 nucleotides: TGTGCCAGCAGCTTGAGTGAGGTTGGAGGAGATACGCAGTATTTT. Its protein is CASSLSEVGGDTQYF. The chain uses TRBV7-9 and TRBJ2-3; D might be TRBD2 (5 bases). The CDR3 runs to 15 residues. CDR1 is SEHNR, CDR2 FQNEAQ, per germline (reference sequence). The V and J ends lost 3 bases and 5 bases respectively, with 15 bases between them.

Only a few counts were recorded for this clonotype. V is TRBV5-1 and J is TRBJ2-5, with 10 bases identical to TRBD2. V was clipped by 7 bases and J by 3 bases; unmatched bases: 9. The CDR3 contains 15 residues. In germline, CDR1 is SGHRS, CDR2 YFSETQ. This CDR3 is CASSASGSLKETQYF. The DNA for the CDR3 is TGCGCCAGCTCTGCTAGCGGGAGCCTCAAAGAGACCCAGTACTTC.

The rearrangement links TRBV5-1 to TRBJ1-2; D is unresolved. From germline, CDR1 is SGHRS and CDR2 YFSETQ. This CDR3 is 13 amino acids long. V lost 0 bases and J lost 5, with 8 bases in between. The CDR3 protein is CASSLEVGYGYTF. The CDR3 nucleotides are TGCGCCAGCAGCTTGGAGGTTGGATATGGCTACACCTTC.

V and J are TRBV10-1 and TRBJ2-1; 14 nucleotides match TRBD2. Germline-derived CDR1 and CDR2 are WNHNN and SYGVQD (reference sequence). V lost 4 bases to trimming and J lost 0 bases; unmatched junction nucleotides: 11. The CDR3 loop spans 20 amino acids. CDR3 residues: CASSGNPGLAGESSYNEQFF. CDR3 bases: TGCGCCAGCAGTGGCAACCCGGGACTAGCGGGAGAAAGCTCCTACAATGAGCAGTTCTTC.

This clonotype was seen more than once but under ten times. The CDR3 reads CASSQVLGDGELFF. The CDR3 bases are TGTGCCAGCAGCCAAGTCCTCGGTGACGGGGAGCTGTTTTTT. The rearrangement uses TRBV3-1 and TRBJ2-2; D call uncertain. There are 14 residues in the CDR3. Germline V gene sequence: CDR1 LGHDT, CDR2 YNNKEL (reference sequence). The V end was cut by 1 base, the J end by 7 bases, with 10 bases between.

This clonotype came up many times. The V call is TRBV7-2, the J call TRBJ2-7; 9 bases agree with TRBD1. Trimming at V came to 4 bases and at J to 3 bases, leaving 7 bases not matched to a gene. The germline V gene has CDR1 SGHTA and CDR2 FQGNSA. This CDR3 has 15 amino acids. For the CDR3, the DNA is TGTGCCAGCAGCTACGGGACAGGGCTCTTCTACGAGCAGTACTTC. This gives the protein CASSYGTGLFYEQYF. The variable domain in full, with the rest retrieved from reference TRBV7-2 and TRBJ2-7, is GAGVSQSPSNKVTEKGKDVELRCDPISGHTALYWYRQSLGQGLEFLIYFQGNSAPDKSGLPSDRFSAERTGGSVSTLTIQRTQQEDSAVYLCASSYGTGLFYEQYFGPGTRLTVT.

The chain's CDR3 is CSAPADGGRNSPLHF. The DNA for the CDR3 is TGCAGTGCGCCGGCCGACGGCGGACGTAATTCACCCCTCCACTTT. The V call is TRBV20-1, the J call TRBJ1-6; D is ambiguous. The CDR3 covers 15 residues. Germline CDR1 reads DFQATT; CDR2 reads SNEGSKA (reference sequence). Trimming cost V 6 bases and J 6 bases, with 18 bases left between them.

The V and J genes are TRBV10-3 and TRBJ2-2, with a possible D match to TRBD1 (5 bases). Trimming stripped 6 bases from V and 3 bases from J, with 11 bases between. This CDR3 spans 14 amino acids. Germline CDR1 and CDR2: ENHRY and SYGVKD. The chain's CDR3 is CAIRPDSYTGELFF. DNA for the CDR3: TGTGCCATCAGACCCGACAGCTACACCGGGGAGCTGTTTTTT.

This clonotype was observed a handful of times. The chain recombines TRBV30 with TRBJ1-1; D ambiguous. CDR3 size: 13 residues. With 2 bases removed from V and 11 bases from J, the gap between germline ends came to 18 bases. CDR1 GTSNPN and CDR2 SVGIG come from the germline V gene (reference sequence). DNA for the CDR3: TGTGCCTGGAGTCCACCCGTCGGGTTTGCGGCTTTCTTT. Translated: CAWSPPVGFAAFF. The full variable domain, in which reference TRBV30 and TRBJ1-1 provide the parts outside the CDR3, is SQTIHQWPATLVQPVGSPLSLECTVEGTSNPNLYWYRQAAGRGLQLLFYSVGIGQISSEVPQNLSASRPQDRQFILSSKKLLLSDSGFYLCAWSPPVGFAAFFGQGTRLTVV.

The CDR3 here is CASRGTAQETQYF. The CDR3 coding sequence is TGTGCCAGCAGGGGGACGGCACAAGAGACCCAGTACTTC. The V call is TRBV28, the J call TRBJ2-5, with D possibly called TRBD1 or TRBD2 (5 bases each). The CDR3 contains 13 residues. V lost 6 bases and J lost 2, with 10 bases in between. Per germline, CDR1 MDHEN and CDR2 SYDVKM.

This chain connects TRBV20-1 to TRBJ2-1, with a tentative D call TRBD2 (6 bases). Trimming shortened V by 3 bases and J by 1 base, and 19 bases separated the two germline ends. The germline V gene encodes CDR1 DFQATT and CDR2 SNEGSKA (reference sequence). CDR3 length: 17 amino acids. CDR3 DNA: TGCAGTGCTAGGGATGGGGCTAGCGCGATTTCCTACAATGAGCAGTTCTTC. This gives the protein CSARDGASAISYNEQFF.

This clonotype turned up a few times. The J gene is TRBJ1-1, the V gene TRBV20-1; D ambiguous. The ends were cut back, 1 base at V and 0 bases at J, with 12 bases in the middle. This CDR3 is 15 amino acids long. Germline V gene data show CDR1 as DFQATT and CDR2 as SNEGSKA (reference sequence). This CDR3 reads CSARVGNSLNTEAFF. DNA of the CDR3: TGCAGTGCTAGAGTTGGGAACAGCCTGAACACTGAAGCTTTCTTT.

This chain joins TRBV6-5 and TRBJ1-1; tentative D call: TRBD1 (6 bases). This CDR3 region has 14 residues. In germline, CDR1 is MNHEY, CDR2 SVGAGI. Trimming pared 2 bases from V and 5 bases from J, leaving 12 bases between. CDR3 loop: CASSYGGGGTEAFF. CDR3 nucleotide sequence: TGTGCCAGCAGTTACGGAGGGGGAGGTACTGAAGCTTTCTTT.